Presented here are 31 T cell receptor beta chains from one specimen sequenced in a study of post-analysis software for immune sequencing data. cDNA libraries for TCR beta contained unique molecular identifiers. TCRdb itself ran the PCR reads through MiXCR, one entry per CDR3 protein. Of over 300,000 distinct CDR3 sequences in the sample, less than 35% are singletons; the top ten hold around an eighth. Study-level points and caveats: Elevated frequency relative to controls characterized several TRBV segments in patients, TRBV5-6, TRBV5-1 and TRBV20-1 among them.

Their recognized antigens are unknown. The sequencing sample was made of blood. The receptor set was obtained from a girl aged 10-17 years with multiple sclerosis.

The rearrangement joins TRBV20-1 to TRBJ2-1, with TRBD2 matching 8 bases. V dropped 5 bases and J dropped 2; count of bases not matched to a gene: 11. The CDR3 sequence is 16 residues long. Germline values: CDR1 DFQATT, CDR2 SNEGSKA (reference sequence). In DNA form, the CDR3 reads TGCAGTGCTCTCCGGGGGGGGCGCCCTCCCTACAATGAGCAGTTCTTC. This codes for CSALRGGRPPYNEQFF.

The V and J genes are TRBV7-9 and TRBJ2-1, with D unresolved. V was trimmed by 8 bases and J by 2 bases, leaving 16 bases between them. The CDR3 covers 15 residues. Germline CDR1 is SEHNR and CDR2 is FQNEAQ (reference sequence). CDR3 amino acids: CASSLEALTYNEQFF. The DNA of the CDR3 is TGTGCCAGCTCCCTTGAGGCTCTGACCTACAATGAGCAGTTCTTC.

This clonotype was found many times. The chain carries TRBV6-5 and TRBJ2-5; tentative D call: TRBD2 (7 bases). Trimming cost V 6 bases and J 5 bases, with 19 bases left between them. Germline V gives CDR1 MNHEY, CDR2 SVGAGI. The CDR3 consists of 15 residues. The CDR3 nucleotides read TGTGCCAGCAGCCTCCAGGGCAGGGGAGGGGAGACCCAGTACTTC. Protein sequence: CASSLQGRGGETQYF.

This clonotype occurred a few times. This chain joins TRBV11-1 and TRBJ2-7; D remains ambiguous. Germline V lookup: CDR1 SGHAT, CDR2 FQDESV (reference sequence). The V gene lost 5 bases and the J gene lost 2 bases, with 13 bases spanning the gap. CDR3 length: 14 residues. The chain's CDR3 is CASSPSETTYEQYF. CDR3 coding DNA: TGTGCCAGCAGCCCCTCCGAAACCACCTACGAGCAGTACTTC.

The rearrangement links TRBV20-1 to TRBJ2-1; possibly TRBD1 for D (6 bases). The CDR3 totals 12 residues. V lost 7 bases, J lost 3 bases, and 10 bases lay in between. Per germline, CDR1 DFQATT and CDR2 SNEGSKA (reference sequence). The CDR3 loop reads CSGSTGYNEQFF. In DNA form, the CDR3 reads TGCAGTGGGTCGACAGGCTACAATGAGCAGTTCTTC.

This clonotype has more than one count but fewer than ten. CDR3 loop: CSVDRGPPYEQYF. As DNA, the CDR3 is TGCAGCGTTGATCGGGGACCCCCCTACGAGCAGTACTTC. V gene TRBV29-1 combines with J gene TRBJ2-7; D is tentatively TRBD1 or TRBD2 (5 bases each). Trimming took off 3 bases at V and 2 bases at J, with 11 bases between the two ends. Germline CDR1 is SQVTM and CDR2 is ANQGSEA. There are 13 residues in the CDR3.

The chain recombines TRBV6-6 with TRBJ2-2; possibly TRBD1 for D (6 bases). CDR3 size: 13 residues. V lost 7 bases and J lost 3, with 9 bases in between. Germline CDR1 MNHNY, CDR2 SVGAGI (reference sequence). The CDR3 DNA is TGTGCCAGCAAGGGGGATTACACCGGGGAGCTGTTTTTT. It yields the protein CASKGDYTGELFF.

This clonotype was detected a few times. The chain recombines TRBV12-3 or TRBV12-4 with TRBJ2-1, with D unclear. The CDR3 consists of 14 residues. Between the trimmed V and J ends, which lost 0 bases and 12 bases, there was a span of 15 bases. The CDR3 protein is CASSLALGSYGQFF. CDR3 coding DNA: TGTGCCAGCAGTTTAGCGCTGGGGTCCTACGGGCAGTTCTTC.

The chain couples TRBV7-9 to TRBJ2-5; D uncertain. Germline assignment: CDR1 SEHNR and CDR2 FQNEAQ (reference sequence). The CDR3 is made up of 14 amino acids. Trimming pared 5 bases from V and 2 bases from J, leaving 12 bases between. The CDR3 nucleotides read TGTGCCAGCAGCCTCTTGCCACGACAAGAGACCCAGTACTTC. Residues: CASSLLPRQETQYF.

The chain uses TRBV20-1 and TRBJ1-2; 7 positions agree with TRBD1. Germline V CDR1 and CDR2: DFQATT, SNEGSKA (reference sequence). The V segment lost 5 bases and the J segment 4 bases; nucleotides outside the gene matches: 7. The CDR3 loop spans 13 amino acids. The CDR3 DNA follows: TGCAGTGCTTCGACAGGGCGGATCTATGGCTACACCTTC. Encoded protein: CSASTGRIYGYTF.

This chain uses TRBV7-3 with TRBJ2-3; 9 positions match TRBD1. The J segment lost 1 base and the V segment lost 6 bases, leaving 5 bases of the junction unmatched. Germline lookup yields CDR1 SGHTA and CDR2 FQGTGA. The CDR3 sequence is 15 residues long. The CDR3 sequence is CASRLQGAGTDTQYF. The CDR3 coding sequence is TGTGCCAGCAGACTACAGGGGGCTGGCACAGATACGCAGTATTTT.

The chain couples TRBV6-6 to TRBJ2-1, with D possibly TRBD1 on 6 matching bases. The CDR3 has 13 amino acids. Per the germline V gene, CDR1 is MNHNY and CDR2 is SVGAGI (reference sequence). V dropped 6 bases and J dropped 5 bases, with 11 bases sitting between them. Written as DNA, the CDR3 is TGTGCCAGCAGGGCAGGGGCGCACAATGAGCAGTTCTTC. Its translation is CASRAGAHNEQFF.

The chain combines TRBV12-3 or TRBV12-4 with TRBJ2-5; the D call may be TRBD1 or TRBD2 (5 bases each). Trimming removed 6 bases from V and 2 bases from J, with 13 bases in between. The CDR3 loop spans 14 amino acids. In nucleotides, the CDR3 is TGTGCCAGCAGCCGGGACCTTTTACAAGAGACCCAGTACTTC. Translation: CASSRDLLQETQYF.

The chain joins TRBV6-4 to TRBJ2-4, with a weak D call TRBD1 (6 bases). CDR3 length: 15 residues. Germline V gene data show CDR1 as MRHNA and CDR2 as SNTAGT. Trimming stripped 3 bases from V and 7 bases from J, with 16 bases between. Written as DNA, the CDR3 is TGTGCCAGCAGTGAGACCCGGGACATTCGGAACATTCAGTACTTC. This sequence encodes CASSETRDIRNIQYF.

This chain links TRBV12-3 or TRBV12-4 with TRBJ1-1; D is unresolved. Trimming removed 8 bases at V and 5 bases at J, with 18 bases between. The CDR3 consists of 14 residues. The CDR3 bases are TGTGCCAGCTCCCCCTCGGCCATGAGGACTGAAGCTTTCTTT. Its protein product is CASSPSAMRTEAFF.

The rearrangement uses TRBV24-1 and TRBJ2-2; unclear D gene. The germline V gene encodes CDR1 KGHDR and CDR2 SFDVKD. There are 15 residues in the CDR3. V was cut by 1 base and J by 1 base, with 6 bases left in between. CDR3 residues: CATSDFTGNTGELFF. In DNA, the CDR3 is TGTGCCACCAGTGATTTTACGGGGAACACCGGGGAGCTGTTTTTT.

The chain carries TRBV12-3 or TRBV12-4 and TRBJ1-1, with a possible D match to TRBD1 (5 bases). The CDR3 covers 14 residues. The V and J ends lost 5 bases and 6 bases respectively, with 16 bases between them. The CDR3 nucleotides read TGTGCCAGCAGTGCCGGGAGCCGGGGGGCTGAAGCTTTCTTT. Its translation is CASSAGSRGAEAFF.

At least ten counts were recorded for this clonotype. A junction end diverges from the germline sequence, so it may reflect a read error. The gene calls are TRBV7-7 and TRBJ2-1; D is ambiguous. The CDR3 runs 14 residues. Germline lookup yields CDR1 SSHAT and CDR2 FNYEAQ (reference sequence). The CDR3 sequence: CASSRDRRSDEQFF. The CDR3 DNA reads TGTGCTAGCAGCCGTGATAGACGGTCCGACGAGCAGTTCTTC.

This chain uses TRBV14 with TRBJ2-1; no clear D gene. Germline CDR1 and CDR2: SGHDN and FVKESK. The length of the CDR3 is 12 residues. Trimming took off 3 bases at V and 3 bases at J, with 3 bases between the two ends. The CDR3 spells CASSHHYNEQFF. DNA for the CDR3: TGTGCCAGCAGCCACCACTACAATGAGCAGTTCTTC.

The rearrangement uses TRBV6-1 and TRBJ1-5; 8 bases agree with TRBD1. The V gene's germline CDR1 is MNHNS and CDR2 SASEGT. The CDR3 consists of 17 residues. The V and J ends lost 6 bases and 1 base, in that order; junction bases with no gene match: 11. The CDR3 loop reads CASRTLGRQGSNQPQHF. In DNA form, the CDR3 reads TGTGCCAGCAGAACCTTGGGCAGACAGGGGAGCAATCAGCCCCAGCATTTT.

This clonotype was recorded a few times. This chain links TRBV12-3 or TRBV12-4 with TRBJ2-3, with unresolved D. The CDR3 has 15 residues. With 5 bases removed from V and 2 bases from J, the gap between germline ends came to 14 bases. CDR3 nucleotide sequence: TGTGCCAGCAGTCCCCCCAACCTAAACACAGATACGCAGTATTTT. It yields the protein CASSPPNLNTDTQYF.

The chain is built from TRBV5-6 and TRBJ2-1; the match to TRBD2 covers 8 bases. The end of the DNA fits TRBJ2-7 better, so the J call may be wrong. Germline V gene lookup returns CDR1 SGHDT and CDR2 YYEEEE. The length of the CDR3 is 16 residues. CDR3 region: CASSRSQGLVGNEQYF. The CDR3 DNA reads TGTGCCAGCAGCCGCTCCCAGGGACTAGTGGGCAATGAGCAGTACTTC.

This sequence joins TRBV29-1 and TRBJ1-1, with a tentative D call TRBD1 (5 bases). The CDR3 spans 14 residues. Germline V CDR1 and CDR2: SQVTM, ANQGSEA. V was clipped by 2 bases and J by 0 bases, with 10 bases between them. CDR3 nucleotides: TGCAGCGTTGAACCCCGGGGGGTGAACACTGAAGCTTTCTTT. This gives the protein CSVEPRGVNTEAFF.

In the case of this clonotype: The junction departs from germline at one end; a sequencing error may be responsible. The V call is TRBV2, the J call TRBJ2-3, with no clear D. The V gene's germline CDR1 is SNHLY and CDR2 FYNNEI. CDR3 length equals 15 residues. The CDR3 is CASYRLRTTTDTRYF. DNA for the CDR3: TGTGCCAGTTATCGACTCAGGACGACCACAGATACGCGGTATTTT. Full variable domain (outside the CDR3, taken from reference TRBV2 and TRBJ2-3): EPEVTQTPSHQVTQMGQEVILRCVPISNHLYFYWYRQILGQKVEFLVSFYNNEISEKSEIFDDQFSVERPDGSNFTLKIRSTKLEDSAMYFCASYRLRTTTDTRYFGPGTRLTVL.

The chain combines TRBV28 with TRBJ2-1; TRBD1 might be the D (5 bases). The V end was cut by 2 bases, the J end by 15 bases, with 17 bases between. This CDR3 contains 13 residues. The germline CDR1 and CDR2 sequences are MDHEN and SYDVKM. The CDR3, as DNA: TGTGCCAGCAGTTTACTCCTCTCAGGGATAGGGTTCTTC. This translates into CASSLLLSGIGFF.

Details on this clonotype: One junction end does not reproduce the germline sequence, and a read error may be involved. The V call is TRBV3-1, the J call TRBJ2-1, with unresolved D. CDR1 is LGHDT and CDR2 is YNNKEL in the germline V gene (reference sequence). The CDR3 totals 19 residues. CDR3 residues: CASSQIVLGLSSSYNEEFF. The CDR3 nucleotides read TGTGCCAGCAGCCAAATTGTTCTGGGCCTCTCGAGCTCCTACAATGAGGAGTTCTTC.

This clonotype turned up a few times. This chain joins TRBV4-3 and TRBJ1-1; 10 positions match TRBD1. CDR1 is LGHNA and CDR2 is YSLEER in the germline V gene. The CDR3 contains 16 residues. The trim removed 0 bases at V and 4 bases at J, leaving 5 bases unmatched. Written as DNA, the CDR3 is TGCGCCAGCAGCCAAGATTGGGACAGGGGTGGCACTGAAGCTTTCTTT. Protein: CASSQDWDRGGTEAFF.

Many counts were recorded for this clonotype. The chain couples TRBV4-1 to TRBJ2-4; 8 bases fit TRBD1. V shed 4 bases and J 0 bases; nucleotides not matched to a gene: 14. The germline gives CDR1 MGHRA, CDR2 YSYEKL. CDR3 length: 19 amino acids. CDR3 DNA sequence: TGCGCCAGCAGCCGCCTATTGGCAGGGGGCCCTTTAGCCAAAAACATTCAGTACTTC. Translated, it gives CASSRLLAGGPLAKNIQYF.

This clonotype was seen a handful of times. This chain uses TRBV29-1 with TRBJ1-1; D gene unclear. The CDR3 totals 14 residues. Germline CDR1 SQVTM, CDR2 ANQGSEA. V lost 4 bases to trimming and J lost 8 bases, with 20 bases between them. CDR3 protein: CSVGEVREDGEAFF. For the CDR3, the DNA is TGCAGCGTTGGGGAGGTGAGGGAGGATGGAGAAGCTTTCTTT.

The chain is built from TRBV2 and TRBJ2-1, with a tentative D call TRBD2 (5 bases). V lost 7 bases, J lost 5 bases, and 12 bases lay in between. Germline CDR1 SNHLY, CDR2 FYNNEI. CDR3 length equals 13 residues. The CDR3 DNA reads as TGTGCCAGCACCGAAACTAGGGACAATGAGCAGTTCTTC. Protein: CASTETRDNEQFF.

This sequence joins TRBV4-1 and TRBJ2-7, with a possible D match to TRBD2 (5 bases). The ends were cut back, 0 bases at V and 6 bases at J, with 9 bases in the middle. Germline lookup yields CDR1 MGHRA and CDR2 YSYEKL. This CDR3 has 13 residues. CDR3 in amino acids: CASSQDGAGEQYF. In DNA form, the CDR3 reads TGCGCCAGCAGCCAAGATGGTGCGGGCGAGCAGTACTTC.